This T cell receptor (beta chain) was captured by sequencing in a study of metastatic and nonmetastatic thyroid tumors. Study overall: Repertoire data that came from the blood and tumor or nodule tissue of malignant and benign thyroid patients were compared.

Study results and limitations: Significantly higher TCR beta diversity was reportedly seen in malignant thyroid tumors than benign nodules, in blood and tumor.

Original analysis: Construction of a distant-metastasis classifier for papillary thyroid cancer relied on CDR3 differences across clinicopathological groups. TCRdb reprocessed the PCR reads using MiXCR. The V and J calls shown here were made by TCRdb, not taken from the authors' results. The data show tens of thousands of clones, 18% seen once. Germline assignment: CDR1 LGHNT and CDR2 FRNRAP. V lost 0 bases to trimming and J lost 4 bases; unmatched junction nucleotides: 5. The CDR3 consists of 15 residues. No treatment had been given to any patient before thyroid surgery. With respect to this clone: What it recognizes is unknown.

This sequence joins TRBV12-5 and TRBJ2-5; 7 nucleotides align to TRBD2. The sequence was obtained from a male donor with papillary thyroid cancer or a benign thyroid nodule (not recorded which). Some clones in this sample may be carry-over from other donors' samples. The sample consisted of blood. CDR3 residues: CASGLVYGGGETQYF. The CDR3 DNA follows: TGTGCTAGTGGTTTGGTTTATGGGGGGGGAGAGACCCAGTACTTC.